These 21 T cell receptor beta chains were sequenced from one sample in a study of CXCR3-negative and CXCR3-positive naive CD8 T cells. Study-level points and caveats: Higher TRB CDR3 hydrophobicity marked CXCR3-positive naive cells relative to CXCR3-negative naive cells.

All TRB cDNA libraries came from 5' RACE performed with UMI labels. TCRdb re-called the 5' RACE reads; every CDR3 protein appears as one record, without DNA. This table lists roughly 59,000 distinct CDR3 sequences. Antigens for these TCRs are unknown. The sequenced material came from naive CXCR3+ CD8+ T cells from blood. Specified subset: CD45RO-CCR7+CD27+CD95- naive CD8+ T cells expressing CXCR3 (TNR3+). The receptors come from a human donor in good health. Some clones in this sample may be carry-over from other donors' samples.

This CDR3 is CASSFSGQIYEQYF. This sequence joins TRBV27 and TRBJ2-7; TCRdb picks TRBD2, but there is no DNA to check that call. This CDR3 has 14 residues. The V gene's germline CDR1 is MNHEY and CDR2 SMNVEV (reference sequence).

The J gene is TRBJ1-1, the V gene TRBV29-1; the D call from TCRdb, TRBD1, cannot be confirmed without DNA. In germline, CDR1 is SQVTM, CDR2 ANQGSEA. This CDR3 region has 13 residues. CDR3 loop: CSVRDGVSTEAFF.

The chain has TRBV15 and TRBJ2-5; TCRdb returns TRBD2, unconfirmable since there is no DNA. CDR1 is LNHNV and CDR2 is YYDKDF in the germline V gene (reference sequence). The CDR3 spans 16 residues. CDR3 protein: CATSRDVGLAKETQYF.

The chain uses TRBV12-3 or TRBV12-4 and TRBJ1-2; TCRdb selects TRBD1, and the lack of DNA leaves this call unchecked. The CDR3 has 15 residues. CDR3 protein: CASSTQTGGFGGYTF.

The chain has TRBV12-3 or TRBV12-4 and TRBJ1-5; TCRdb outputs TRBD1, but without DNA this stays unchecked. CDR3 length: 15 residues. The CDR3 loop is CASSQQGASNQPQHF.

The V call is TRBV21-1, the J call TRBJ1-6. TRBV21-1 is listed as a pseudogene. The CDR3 loop spans 16 amino acids. CDR3 region: CASSKEGGPINSPLHF.

CDR3 in amino acids: CSVEVEAGTGELFF. This chain uses TRBV29-1 with TRBJ2-2; lacking DNA, the TRBD2 call made by TCRdb goes unchecked. The CDR3 has 14 amino acids. CDR1 and CDR2 from the germline V gene are SQVTM and ANQGSEA.

The J gene is TRBJ2-5, the V gene TRBV6-2 or TRBV6-3; the D call from TCRdb, TRBD1, cannot be confirmed without DNA. The CDR3 covers 17 residues. CDR1 and CDR2 (germline): MNHEY, SVGEGT. CDR3 residues: CASSSLYFRQDQETQYF.

The CDR3 loop is CASSQSGAWLAGGNEQFF. The chain recombines TRBV23-1 with TRBJ2-1; the D call from TCRdb, TRBD2, cannot be confirmed without DNA. TRBV23-1 is annotated as an ORF whose role is uncertain. The CDR3 has 18 amino acids.

The chain links TRBV6-6 to TRBJ2-1; TCRdb's D gene call, TRBD1, goes unchecked for lack of DNA. This CDR3 spans 15 amino acids. Germline V CDR1 and CDR2: MNHNY, SVGAGI (reference sequence). CDR3 sequence reads: CASSYSTGAYNEQFF.

The chain employs TRBV14 and TRBJ2-7; TCRdb calls TRBD1, which cannot be checked without DNA. The CDR3 runs 14 residues. Germline V gene data show CDR1 as SGHDN and CDR2 as FVKESK. The CDR3 sequence is CASSQVTGAGEQYF.

The chain joins TRBV7-9 to TRBJ2-5; the D gene TCRdb calls, TRBD1, cannot be checked with no DNA. From germline, CDR1 is SEHNR and CDR2 FQNEAQ (reference sequence). This CDR3 has 15 amino acids. CDR3 amino acids: CASIDRDSMKETQYF.

The chain combines TRBV19 with TRBJ1-4. Germline-derived CDR1 and CDR2 are LNHDA and SQIVND (reference sequence). This CDR3 has 14 residues. This chain's CDR3 is CASRSAGPNEKLFF. Variable domain in full (rest from reference TRBV19 and TRBJ1-4): DGGITQSPKYLFRKEGQNVTLSCEQNLNHDAMYWYRQDPGQGLRLIYYSQIVNDFQKGDIAEGYSVSREKKESFPLTVTSAQKNPTAFYLCASRSAGPNEKLFFGSGTQLSVL.

The rearrangement links TRBV18 to TRBJ2-1; the D call from TCRdb, TRBD1, cannot be confirmed without DNA. Germline CDR1 KGHSH, CDR2 LQKENI. The CDR3 runs 13 residues. This CDR3 is CASSPTGANEQFF.

The chain links TRBV5-5 to TRBJ2-7. This CDR3 is built from 14 residues. In germline, CDR1 is SGHKS, CDR2 YYEKEE (reference sequence). The CDR3 sequence: CASSVGLGPYEQYF.

The J gene is TRBJ2-7, the V gene TRBV4-3; the TRBD1 assignment by TCRdb is unverifiable without DNA. The CDR3 covers 14 residues. Germline CDR1 and CDR2: LGHNA and YSLEER. CDR3 amino acids: CASSQWDTSNEQYF.

The chain links TRBV29-1 to TRBJ1-1; without DNA, the TCRdb call of TRBD1 cannot be checked. Germline CDR1 reads SQVTM; CDR2 reads ANQGSEA. This CDR3 spans 14 amino acids. The CDR3 sequence is CSVVSSGTHTEAFF.

The chain joins TRBV7-3 to TRBJ1-1; absent DNA, TCRdb's TRBD1 call cannot be checked. CDR1 is SGHTA and CDR2 is FQGTGA in the germline V gene. This CDR3 is 15 amino acids long. The CDR3 sequence is CASSLTTGQNTEAFF. Drawing the rest from reference TRBV7-3 and TRBJ1-1, the complete variable domain is GAGVSQTPSNKVTEKGKYVELRCDPISGHTALYWYRQSLGQGPEFLIYFQGTGAADDSGLPNDRFFAVRPEGSVSTLKIQRTERGDSAVYLCASSLTTGQNTEAFFGQGTRLTVV.

The V and J genes are TRBV12-5 and TRBJ1-5; TCRdb names TRBD1, which stays unverified in the absence of DNA. The CDR3 loop spans 15 amino acids. Germline V gene lookup returns CDR1 LGHNT and CDR2 FRNRAP. The CDR3 sequence: CASGLVETGGQPQHF.

The chain uses TRBV18 and TRBJ2-5; TCRdb outputs TRBD1, but without DNA this stays unchecked. This CDR3 contains 14 residues. Germline V gene data show CDR1 as KGHSH and CDR2 as LQKENI. CDR3: CASSPPAGQETQYF.

This chain joins TRBV19 and TRBJ2-1; TCRdb names TRBD1, which stays unverified in the absence of DNA. The CDR3 loop spans 14 amino acids. Germline V gene sequence: CDR1 LNHDA, CDR2 SQIVND (reference sequence). The CDR3 protein is CASTPGQFYNEQFF.